The 29 T cell receptor beta chains below were found in one sample sequenced in a study of post-analysis software for immune sequencing data. Study-wide results and caveats: Patients used about five TRBV segments, including TRBV5-6, TRBV5-1 and TRBV20-1, more often than controls.

TCR beta cDNA libraries included unique molecular identifiers. TCRdb fed the PCR reads into MiXCR, producing one record per CDR3 protein. The data contain 350,000 to 450,000 distinct CDR3 sequences, less than 35% of them singletons. These TCRs' antigens remain unknown. The sequencing input was blood. These receptor sequences come from a girl aged 5-17 years with multiple sclerosis.

This rearrangement joins TRBV4-1 to TRBJ2-7, with D possibly matching TRBD2 (5 bases). The V and J ends lost 4 bases and 3 bases respectively, with 16 bases between them. Germline V gene data show CDR1 as MGHRA and CDR2 as YSYEKL. The CDR3 loop spans 15 amino acids. The CDR3 here is CASSPVRGRSYEQYF. Here the CDR3 DNA reads TGCGCCAGCAGCCCGGTGCGAGGGAGAAGCTACGAGCAGTACTTC.

This clonotype was detected only a few times. This rearrangement joins TRBV6-1 to TRBJ1-2; 7 positions match TRBD1. This CDR3 spans 12 amino acids. Germline CDR1 MNHNS, CDR2 SASEGT. Losses at the gene ends were 7 bases for V and 8 bases for J; bases not matched to a gene: 7. The CDR3 nucleotides read TGTGCCAGCATTACAGGGGCGGGAGGCTACACCTTC. Protein: CASITGAGGYTF.

This chain uses TRBV7-8 with TRBJ2-6; D may be TRBD1 (6 bases). The V gene's germline CDR1 is SGHVS and CDR2 FQNEAQ. The V end was cut by 1 base, the J end by 2 bases, with 12 bases between. This CDR3 region has 17 residues. The CDR3 DNA follows: TGTGCCAGCAGCTTAGAGGACAGACTAACTGGGGCCAACGTCCTGACTTTC. It specifies CASSLEDRLTGANVLTF.

This clonotype was seen a few times. The chain couples TRBV7-6 to TRBJ2-3, with 13 bases fitting TRBD2. Trimming removed 0 bases from V and 5 bases from J; junction bases left unmatched: 5. This CDR3 region has 17 residues. CDR1 SGHVS and CDR2 FNYEAQ come from the germline V gene. CDR3 DNA: TGTGCCAGCAGCTTAGCGACTAGCGGGGGGCGCTTAGATACGCAGTATTTT. It is translated as CASSLATSGGRLDTQYF.

This clonotype has just a few counts. The gene calls are TRBV5-1 and TRBJ2-5; 7 bases match TRBD1. With V trimmed by 3 bases and J by 2 bases, 4 bases remained unmatched. There are 14 residues in the CDR3. From germline, CDR1 is SGHRS and CDR2 YFSETQ. The CDR3 DNA follows: TGCGCCAGCAGCTCACAGGGGAAACAAGAGACCCAGTACTTC. Amino acid sequence: CASSSQGKQETQYF.

The rearrangement uses TRBV12-3 or TRBV12-4 and TRBJ1-1, with a possible D match to TRBD1 (6 bases). Trimming took 6 bases from V and 2 from J, leaving 22 bases between them. There are 17 residues in the CDR3. The CDR3 DNA is TGTGCCAGCAGCCATACCGCAGGGGTCCCCAGAAACACTGAAGCTTTCTTT. It yields the protein CASSHTAGVPRNTEAFF.

The chain carries TRBV7-9 and TRBJ2-3, with a possible D match to TRBD2 (5 bases). Germline V CDR1 and CDR2: SEHNR, FQNEAQ (reference sequence). Trimming took off 4 bases at V and 7 bases at J, with 9 bases between the two ends. The CDR3 extends over 12 amino acids. The CDR3 reads CASSSDSYTQYF. CDR3 nucleotides: TGTGCCAGCAGCTCGGACTCTTATACGCAGTATTTT.

V and J are TRBV12-3 or TRBV12-4 and TRBJ1-5; D unresolved. Trimming took 3 bases from V and 4 from J, leaving 13 bases between them. This CDR3 spans 15 amino acids. In DNA, the CDR3 is TGTGCCAGCAGTTTGATTTCTAGGGTTAATCAGCCCCAGCATTTT. This translates into CASSLISRVNQPQHF.

This clonotype was detected a few times. V gene TRBV7-9 combines with J gene TRBJ2-1; 8 bases map to TRBD2. The CDR3 covers 15 residues. The germline gives CDR1 SEHNR, CDR2 FQNEAQ (reference sequence). V shed 1 base and J 7 bases; nucleotides not matched to a gene: 6. CDR3 DNA sequence: TGTGCCAGCAGCTTAGGAGGGACTAGGGAGAATGAGCAGTTCTTC. Protein sequence: CASSLGGTRENEQFF.

The chain combines TRBV6-5 with TRBJ1-5; 9 bases are shared with TRBD1. Germline V gives CDR1 MNHEY, CDR2 SVGAGI. V was clipped by 9 bases and J by 3 bases; unmatched bases: 9. This CDR3 is built from 15 residues. CDR3 protein: CARSRTGAVNQPQHF. The CDR3 coding sequence is TGTGCCAGAAGTAGGACAGGGGCGGTCAATCAGCCCCAGCATTTT.

The chain is built from TRBV4-1 and TRBJ2-5; D call uncertain. CDR3 length equals 13 residues. Deletions cut 1 base from V and 11 bases from J, with 14 bases between. The germline V gene encodes CDR1 MGHRA and CDR2 YSYEKL. The CDR3 sequence is CASSQGVGLEQYF. For the CDR3, the DNA is TGCGCCAGCAGCCAAGGGGTGGGGTTGGAGCAGTACTTC.

The J gene is TRBJ2-5, the V gene TRBV12-3 or TRBV12-4; D remains ambiguous. V lost 8 bases to trimming and J lost 1 base, with 11 bases between them. This CDR3 has 13 residues. The CDR3 protein is CASSEWGQETQYF. DNA for the CDR3: TGTGCCAGCTCCGAGTGGGGCCAAGAGACCCAGTACTTC.

This clonotype was detected a few times. The CDR3 sequence is CASSLAAGPYNEQFF. The CDR3 region has the DNA TGCGCCAGCAGCTTGGCGGCAGGGCCCTACAATGAGCAGTTCTTC. This chain uses TRBV5-1 with TRBJ2-1, with D perhaps TRBD1 (5 bases). V was clipped by 0 bases and J by 2 bases, with 9 bases between them. In germline, CDR1 is SGHRS, CDR2 YFSETQ. CDR3 size: 15 residues.

The chain has TRBV12-3 or TRBV12-4 and TRBJ2-7, with D uncertain. The CDR3 totals 13 residues. Trimming shortened V by 3 bases and J by 10 bases, and 16 bases separated the two germline ends. The chain's CDR3 is CASSLGWRDTQYF. DNA for the CDR3: TGTGCCAGCAGTTTGGGCTGGAGAGACACCCAGTACTTC.

At least ten counts were recorded for this clonotype. The J gene is TRBJ2-3, the V gene TRBV20-1; D ambiguous. The ends were cut back, 1 base at V and 0 bases at J, with 8 bases in the middle. The CDR3 consists of 14 residues. Germline V CDR1 and CDR2: DFQATT, SNEGSKA (reference sequence). CDR3 region: CSARGVESTDTQYF. The CDR3 nucleotides read TGCAGTGCTAGAGGGGTCGAGAGCACAGATACGCAGTATTTT.

V gene TRBV20-1 combines with J gene TRBJ1-5, with a possible D match to TRBD1 (5 bases). The V gene lost 0 bases and the J gene lost 9 bases, with 30 bases spanning the gap. The CDR3 contains 19 residues. Germline loops: CDR1 DFQATT, CDR2 SNEGSKA (reference sequence). The DNA of the CDR3 is TGCAGTGCTAGAGATCCGGCAGGACAAACCCTAATCCTAGTTGGGCCCCAGCATTTT. Its translation is CSARDPAGQTLILVGPQHF.

The table lists this clonotype with many counts. The V call is TRBV4-2, the J call TRBJ2-1, with TRBD2 matching over 13 bases. J gave up 4 bases and V 4 bases, and 1 base lay outside the gene matches. The CDR3 consists of 15 residues. CDR1 and CDR2 (germline): LGHNA, YNFKEQ. CDR3 sequence: CASSLTSGGYNEQFF. In DNA form, the CDR3 reads TGTGCCAGCAGCCTGACTAGCGGGGGGTACAATGAGCAGTTCTTC.

Turning to this clonotype: A read error may produce the germline difference seen at one junction end. This chain connects TRBV6-5 to TRBJ1-1, with D possibly TRBD1 on 5 matching bases. Per the germline V gene, CDR1 is MNHEY and CDR2 is SVGAGI. The CDR3 has 13 amino acids. This CDR3 reads CASRLGIGTEAFF. For the CDR3, the DNA is TGTGCCAGCAGGCTGGGGATAGGGACTGAGGCTTTCTTT.

A few counts support this clonotype. This chain uses TRBV7-9 with TRBJ2-7, with 8 positions matching TRBD2. Germline V gives CDR1 SEHNR, CDR2 FQNEAQ (reference sequence). V lost 4 bases and J lost 4; bases outside the gene matches: 6. The length of the CDR3 is 14 residues. In DNA, the CDR3 is TGTGCCAGCAGCTCCGGGGGGGAGGGATACGAGCAGTACTTC. This translates into CASSSGGEGYEQYF.

There are a few counts of this clonotype. The chain has TRBV7-9 and TRBJ1-2; TRBD1 aligns across 7 bases. Losses at the gene ends were 5 bases for V and 2 bases for J; bases not matched to a gene: 5. The germline gives CDR1 SEHNR, CDR2 FQNEAQ (reference sequence). The CDR3 runs to 14 residues. CDR3 loop: CASSPADRNYGYTF. The CDR3 coding sequence is TGTGCCAGCAGCCCCGCGGACAGGAACTATGGCTACACCTTC.

This clonotype was observed a handful of times. The chain uses TRBV7-9 and TRBJ2-3; D not certain. Trimming removed 1 base from V and 1 base from J, with 9 bases in between. Germline V gene lookup returns CDR1 SEHNR and CDR2 FQNEAQ (reference sequence). CDR3 size: 15 residues. Here the CDR3 DNA reads TGTGCCAGCAGCTTAGTGGGTTTTGGCACAGATACGCAGTATTTT. As protein: CASSLVGFGTDTQYF.

This clonotype has more than one count but fewer than ten. The V call is TRBV3-1, the J call TRBJ2-5; 11 bases map to TRBD2. Trimming at V came to 3 bases and at J to 11 bases, leaving 17 bases not matched to a gene. Germline values: CDR1 LGHDT, CDR2 YNNKEL (reference sequence). This CDR3 is 17 amino acids long. CDR3 sequence (DNA): TGTGCCAGCAGCCACGTTCAGCGACTAGCGGGGCACAATGAGCAGTACTTC. This gives the protein CASSHVQRLAGHNEQYF.

This clonotype was seen a handful of times. V and J are TRBV20-1 and TRBJ2-5, with TRBD2 matching 11 bases. V trimming: 3 bases; J trimming: 4 bases; junction bases outside the gene matches: 4. The CDR3 spans 14 residues. The germline V gene has CDR1 DFQATT and CDR2 SNEGSKA (reference sequence). As DNA, the CDR3 is TGCAGTGCTAGGGCTAGCGGGGGGAGAGAGACCCAGTACTTC. Translation: CSARASGGRETQYF.

This clonotype was counted only a few times. The chain has TRBV4-1 and TRBJ2-5; TRBD2 agrees at 7 bases. The CDR3 loop spans 16 amino acids. Trimming took 1 base from V and 4 from J; bases not matched to a gene: 9. The germline V gene has CDR1 MGHRA and CDR2 YSYEKL. CDR3 region: CASSQGSGVGLETQYF. The CDR3 DNA reads as TGCGCCAGCAGCCAAGGAAGCGGGGTTGGTTTAGAGACCCAGTACTTC.

The chain employs TRBV28 and TRBJ1-6; D is undetermined. This CDR3 comprises 15 residues. Germline lookup yields CDR1 MDHEN and CDR2 SYDVKM. The V and J ends lost 3 bases and 5 bases respectively, with 11 bases between them. The CDR3 here is CASSFLARDNSPLHF. The CDR3 region has the DNA TGTGCCAGCAGTTTTTTGGCTCGGGATAATTCACCCCTCCACTTT.

The J gene is TRBJ1-2, the V gene TRBV4-1, with D perhaps matching TRBD1 (5 bases). The CDR3 is 18 amino acids. Germline V CDR1 and CDR2: MGHRA, YSYEKL. Trimming stripped 3 bases from V and 3 bases from J, with 23 bases between. CDR3 loop: CASSQRGWRTTADYGYTF. CDR3 bases: TGCGCCAGCAGCCAGCGAGGGTGGCGGACAACGGCTGACTATGGCTACACCTTC.

This clonotype was seen more than once but under ten times. The chain is built from TRBV6-5 and TRBJ2-5, with D possibly called TRBD1 or TRBD2 (6 bases each). The CDR3 loop spans 12 amino acids. CDR1 and CDR2 (germline): MNHEY, SVGAGI. With 10 bases removed from V and 5 bases from J, the gap between germline ends came to 14 bases. CDR3 amino acids: CATSRRGETQYF. The CDR3 region has the DNA TGTGCCACCAGCAGGAGGGGGGAGACCCAGTACTTC.

The chain uses TRBV5-1 and TRBJ1-5; 9 positions match TRBD1. Losses at the gene ends were 0 bases for V and 5 bases for J; bases not matched to a gene: 6. The CDR3 sequence is 16 residues long. Germline CDR1 SGHRS, CDR2 YFSETQ. Written as DNA, the CDR3 is TGCGCCAGCAGCTTGGCCCCGGGACAGGGCGATCAGCCCCAGCATTTT. Its protein product is CASSLAPGQGDQPQHF.

This clonotype turned up a few times. This chain connects TRBV12-3 or TRBV12-4 to TRBJ1-1, with TRBD1 matching 8 bases. There are 11 residues in the CDR3. V was clipped by 6 bases and J by 10 bases; unmatched bases: 4. Here the CDR3 DNA reads TGTGCCAGCAGCCTCGGACAGGGAGCTTTCTTT. It encodes CASSLGQGAFF.